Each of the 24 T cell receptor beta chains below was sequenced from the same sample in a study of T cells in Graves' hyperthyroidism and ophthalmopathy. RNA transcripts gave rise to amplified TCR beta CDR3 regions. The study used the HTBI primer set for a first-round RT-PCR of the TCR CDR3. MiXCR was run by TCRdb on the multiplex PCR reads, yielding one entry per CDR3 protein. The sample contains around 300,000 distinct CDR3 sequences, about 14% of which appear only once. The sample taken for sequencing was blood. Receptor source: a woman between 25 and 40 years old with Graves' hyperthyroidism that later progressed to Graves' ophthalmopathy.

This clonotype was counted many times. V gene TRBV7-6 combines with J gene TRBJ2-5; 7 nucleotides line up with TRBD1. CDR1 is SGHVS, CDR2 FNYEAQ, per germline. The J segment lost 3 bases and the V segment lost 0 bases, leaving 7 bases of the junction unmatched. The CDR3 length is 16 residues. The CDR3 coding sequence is TGTGCCAGCAGCTTAGCGAGCGACAGGGTGAAAGAGACCCAGTACTTC. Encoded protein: CASSLASDRVKETQYF.

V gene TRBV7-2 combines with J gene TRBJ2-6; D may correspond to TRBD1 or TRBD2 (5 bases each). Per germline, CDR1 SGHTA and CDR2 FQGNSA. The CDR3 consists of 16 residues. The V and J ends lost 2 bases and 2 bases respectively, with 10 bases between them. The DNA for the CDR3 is TGTGCCAGCAGCTTAACCAGGGACGCTGGGGCCAACGTCCTGACTTTC. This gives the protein CASSLTRDAGANVLTF.

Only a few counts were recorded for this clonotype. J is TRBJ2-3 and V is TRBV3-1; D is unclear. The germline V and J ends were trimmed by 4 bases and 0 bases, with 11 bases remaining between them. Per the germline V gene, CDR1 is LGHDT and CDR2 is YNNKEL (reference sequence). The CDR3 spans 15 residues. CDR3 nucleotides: TGTGCCAGCAGCCCCATACGACCGAGCACAGATACGCAGTATTTT. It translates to CASSPIRPSTDTQYF.

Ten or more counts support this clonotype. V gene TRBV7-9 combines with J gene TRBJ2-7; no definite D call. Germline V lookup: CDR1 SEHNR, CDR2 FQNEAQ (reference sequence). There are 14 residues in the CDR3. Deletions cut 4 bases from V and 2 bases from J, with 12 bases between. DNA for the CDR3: TGTGCCAGCAGCTACCCCCAGCGTACCTACGAGCAGTACTTC. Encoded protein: CASSYPQRTYEQYF.

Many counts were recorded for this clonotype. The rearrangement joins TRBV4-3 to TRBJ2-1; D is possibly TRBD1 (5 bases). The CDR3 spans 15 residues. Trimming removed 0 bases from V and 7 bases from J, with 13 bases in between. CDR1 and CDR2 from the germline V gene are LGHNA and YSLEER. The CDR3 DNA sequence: TGCGCCAGCAGCCAAGACAGGGCAGGGCGGAATGAGCAGTTCTTC. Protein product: CASSQDRAGRNEQFF.

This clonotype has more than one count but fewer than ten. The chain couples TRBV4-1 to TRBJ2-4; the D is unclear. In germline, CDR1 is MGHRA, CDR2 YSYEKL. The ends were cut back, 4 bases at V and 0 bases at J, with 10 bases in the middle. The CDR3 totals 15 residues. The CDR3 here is CASSRSPLAKNIQYF. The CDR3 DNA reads TGCGCCAGCAGCCGTTCTCCATTAGCCAAAAACATTCAGTACTTC.

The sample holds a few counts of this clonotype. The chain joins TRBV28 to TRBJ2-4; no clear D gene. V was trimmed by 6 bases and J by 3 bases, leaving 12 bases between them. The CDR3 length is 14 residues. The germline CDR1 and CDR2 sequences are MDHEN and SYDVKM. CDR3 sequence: CASSGIILKNIQYF. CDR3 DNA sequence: TGTGCCAGCAGCGGAATTATTCTCAAAAACATTCAGTACTTC.

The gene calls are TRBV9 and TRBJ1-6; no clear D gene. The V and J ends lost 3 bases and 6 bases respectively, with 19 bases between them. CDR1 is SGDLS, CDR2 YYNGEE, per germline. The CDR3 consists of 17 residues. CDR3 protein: CASSAVSTVALNSPLHF. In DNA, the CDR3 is TGTGCCAGCAGCGCCGTATCAACTGTAGCTCTTAATTCACCCCTCCACTTT. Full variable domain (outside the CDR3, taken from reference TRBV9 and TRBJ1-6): DSGVTQTPKHLITATGQRVTLRCSPRSGDLSVYWYQQSLDQGLQFLIQYYNGEERAKGNILERFSAQQFPDLHSELNLSSLELGDSALYFCASSAVSTVALNSPLHFGNGTRLTVT.

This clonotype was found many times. In nucleotides, the CDR3 is TGTGCCTGGAGTGGAGAGGGACTAGCGGGAGGGCCTGTCGAGCAGTACTTC. Translating gives CAWSGEGLAGGPVEQYF. The V gene is TRBV30, the J gene TRBJ2-7; 16 nucleotides agree with TRBD2. V was pared by 1 base and J by 6 bases, with 9 bases of the junction left unmatched. The germline CDR1 and CDR2 sequences are GTSNPN and SVGIG (reference sequence). This CDR3 region has 17 residues.

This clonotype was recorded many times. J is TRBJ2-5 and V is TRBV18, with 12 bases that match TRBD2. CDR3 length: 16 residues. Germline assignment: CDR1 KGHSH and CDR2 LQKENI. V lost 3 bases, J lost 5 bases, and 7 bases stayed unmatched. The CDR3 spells CASSPKTSGRGETQYF. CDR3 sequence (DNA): TGTGCCAGCTCACCCAAGACTAGCGGGAGAGGTGAGACCCAGTACTTC. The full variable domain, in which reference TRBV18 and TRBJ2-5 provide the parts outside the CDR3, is NAGVMQNPRHLVRRRGQEARLRCSPMKGHSHVYWYRQLPEEGLKFMVYLQKENIIDESGMPKERFSAEFPKEGPSILRIQQVVRGDSAAYFCASSPKTSGRGETQYFGPGTRLLVL.

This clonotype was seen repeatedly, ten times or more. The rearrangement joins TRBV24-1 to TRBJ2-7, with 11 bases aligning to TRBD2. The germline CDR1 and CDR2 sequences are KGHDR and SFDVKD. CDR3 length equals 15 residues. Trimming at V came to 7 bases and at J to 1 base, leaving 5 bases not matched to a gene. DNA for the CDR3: TGTGCCACCAGCGCCGGGACTAGCGGATCCTACGAGCAGTACTTC. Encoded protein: CATSAGTSGSYEQYF.

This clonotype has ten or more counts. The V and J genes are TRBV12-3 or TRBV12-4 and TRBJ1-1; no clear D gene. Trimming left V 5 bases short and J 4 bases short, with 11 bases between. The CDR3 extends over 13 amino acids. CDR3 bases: TGTGCCAGCAGTGAGGGATGGAGCACTGAAGCTTTCTTT. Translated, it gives CASSEGWSTEAFF.

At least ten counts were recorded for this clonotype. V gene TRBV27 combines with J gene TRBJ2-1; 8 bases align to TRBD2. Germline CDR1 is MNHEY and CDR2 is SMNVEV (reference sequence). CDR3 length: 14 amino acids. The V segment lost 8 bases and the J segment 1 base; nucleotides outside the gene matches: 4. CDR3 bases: TGTGCCAGCGCTAGCGGGTTTTCCTACAATGAGCAGTTCTTC. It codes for CASASGFSYNEQFF.

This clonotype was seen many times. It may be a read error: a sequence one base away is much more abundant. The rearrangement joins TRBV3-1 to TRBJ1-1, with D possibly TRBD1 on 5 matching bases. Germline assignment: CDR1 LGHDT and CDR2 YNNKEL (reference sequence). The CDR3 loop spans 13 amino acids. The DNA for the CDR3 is TGTGCCAACAGCCAAGATCTTGGTGGGGGAGCTTTCTTT. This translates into CANSQDLGGGAFF.

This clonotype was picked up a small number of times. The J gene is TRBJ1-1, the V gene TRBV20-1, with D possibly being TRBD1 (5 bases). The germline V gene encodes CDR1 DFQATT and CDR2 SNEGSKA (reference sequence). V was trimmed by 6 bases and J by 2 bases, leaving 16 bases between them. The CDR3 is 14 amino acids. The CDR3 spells CSATRRGTNTEAFF. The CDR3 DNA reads TGCAGTGCAACCCGACGGGGGACCAACACTGAAGCTTTCTTT.

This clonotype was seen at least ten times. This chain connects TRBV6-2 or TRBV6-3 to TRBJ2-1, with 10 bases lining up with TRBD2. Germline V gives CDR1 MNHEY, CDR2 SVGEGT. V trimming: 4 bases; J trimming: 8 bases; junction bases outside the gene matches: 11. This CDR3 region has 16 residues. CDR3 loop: CASSLLAGSYVDEQFF. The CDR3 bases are TGTGCCAGCAGTTTACTAGCGGGAAGTTACGTTGATGAGCAGTTCTTC.

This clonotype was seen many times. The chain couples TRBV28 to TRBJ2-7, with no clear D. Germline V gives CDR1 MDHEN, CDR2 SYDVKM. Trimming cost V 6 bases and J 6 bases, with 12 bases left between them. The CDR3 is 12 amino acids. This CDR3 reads CASSPGLGEQYF. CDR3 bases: TGTGCCAGCAGCCCGGGCCTCGGCGAGCAGTACTTC. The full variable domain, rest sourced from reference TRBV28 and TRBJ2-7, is DVKVTQSSRYLVKRTGEKVFLECVQDMDHENMFWYRQDPGLGLRLIYFSYDVKMKEKGDIPEGYSVSREKKERFSLILESASTNQTSMYLCASSPGLGEQYFGPGTRLTVT.

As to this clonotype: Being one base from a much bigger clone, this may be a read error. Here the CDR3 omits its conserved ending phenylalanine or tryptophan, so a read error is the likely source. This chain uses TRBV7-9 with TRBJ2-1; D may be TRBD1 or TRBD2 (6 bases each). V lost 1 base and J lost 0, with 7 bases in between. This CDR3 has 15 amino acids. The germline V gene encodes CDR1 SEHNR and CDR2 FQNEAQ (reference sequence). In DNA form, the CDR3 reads TGTGCCAGCAGCTTAGAGGGGGGCTCCTACAATGAGCAGTTCGTC. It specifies CASSLEGGSYNEQFV.

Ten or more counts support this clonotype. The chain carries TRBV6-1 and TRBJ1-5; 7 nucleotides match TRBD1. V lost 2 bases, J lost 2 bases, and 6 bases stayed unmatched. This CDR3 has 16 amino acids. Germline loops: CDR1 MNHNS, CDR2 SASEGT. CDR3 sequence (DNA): TGTGCCAGCAGTGAACCTGACAGGGCCGGCAATCAGCCCCAGCATTTT. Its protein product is CASSEPDRAGNQPQHF.

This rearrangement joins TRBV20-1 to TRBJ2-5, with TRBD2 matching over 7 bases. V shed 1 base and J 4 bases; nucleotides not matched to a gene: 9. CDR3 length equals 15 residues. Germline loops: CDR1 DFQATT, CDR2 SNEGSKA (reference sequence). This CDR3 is CSARGLGLAVETQYF. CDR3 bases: TGCAGTGCTAGAGGCTTAGGGCTAGCGGTAGAGACCCAGTACTTC.

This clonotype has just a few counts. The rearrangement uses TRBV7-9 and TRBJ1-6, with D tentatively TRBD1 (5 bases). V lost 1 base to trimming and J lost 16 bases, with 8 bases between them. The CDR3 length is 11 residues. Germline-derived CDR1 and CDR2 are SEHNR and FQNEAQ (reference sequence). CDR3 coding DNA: TGTGCCAGCAGCTTAGGGCAGGGACTCCACTTT. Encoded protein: CASSLGQGLHF.

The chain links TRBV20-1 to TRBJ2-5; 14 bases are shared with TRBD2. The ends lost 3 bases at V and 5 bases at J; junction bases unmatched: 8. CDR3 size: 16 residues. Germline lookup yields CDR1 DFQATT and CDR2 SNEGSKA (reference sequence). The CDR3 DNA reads TGCAGTGCTAGGCAGCCGGGACTAGCGGGAGTGGAGACCCAGTACTTC. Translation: CSARQPGLAGVETQYF.

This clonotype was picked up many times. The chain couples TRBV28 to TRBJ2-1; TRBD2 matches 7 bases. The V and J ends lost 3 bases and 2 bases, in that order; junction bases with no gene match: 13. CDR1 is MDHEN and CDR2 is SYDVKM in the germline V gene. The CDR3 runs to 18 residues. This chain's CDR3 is CASSFFGTGGPTYNEQFF. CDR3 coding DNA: TGTGCCAGCAGTTTTTTCGGAACGGGAGGCCCTACCTACAATGAGCAGTTCTTC. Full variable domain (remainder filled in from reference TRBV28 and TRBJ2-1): DVKVTQSSRYLVKRTGEKVFLECVQDMDHENMFWYRQDPGLGLRLIYFSYDVKMKEKGDIPEGYSVSREKKERFSLILESASTNQTSMYLCASSFFGTGGPTYNEQFFGPGTRLTVL.

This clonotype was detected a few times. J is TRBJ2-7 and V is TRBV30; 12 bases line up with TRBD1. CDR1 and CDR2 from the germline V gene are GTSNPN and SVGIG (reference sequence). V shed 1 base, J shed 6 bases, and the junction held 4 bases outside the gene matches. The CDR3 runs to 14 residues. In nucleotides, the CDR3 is TGTGCCTGGAGTGCCGAGGGACAGGGGGCCGAGCAGTACTTC. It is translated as CAWSAEGQGAEQYF.